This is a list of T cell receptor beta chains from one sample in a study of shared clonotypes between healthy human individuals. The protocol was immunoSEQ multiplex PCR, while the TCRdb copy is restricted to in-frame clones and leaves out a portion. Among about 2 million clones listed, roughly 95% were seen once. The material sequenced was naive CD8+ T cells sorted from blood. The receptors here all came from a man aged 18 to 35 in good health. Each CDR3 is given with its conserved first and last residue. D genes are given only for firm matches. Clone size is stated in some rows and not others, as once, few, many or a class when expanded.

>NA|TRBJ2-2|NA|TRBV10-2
CASSEPPGTGELFF
TGCGCCAGCAGTGAGCCTCCCGGGACCGGGGAGCTGTTTTTT
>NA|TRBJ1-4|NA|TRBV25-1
CASSEGEKLFF
TGTGCCAGCAGTGAGGGTGAAAAACTGTTTTTT
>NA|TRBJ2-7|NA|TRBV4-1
CASSQASLLPTYEQYF
TGCGCCAGCAGCCAAGCTTCACTATTACCAACCTACGAGCAGTACTTC
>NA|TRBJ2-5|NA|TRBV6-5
CASSLAFQETQYF
TGTGCCAGCAGTTTGGCCTTTCAAGAGACCCAGTACTTC
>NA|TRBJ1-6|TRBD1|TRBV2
CASSPARTGVNSPLHF
TGTGCCAGCAGTCCTGCAAGGACAGGGGTTAATTCACCCCTCCACTTT
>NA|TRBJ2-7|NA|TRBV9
CASSPWWGDYEQYF
TGTGCCAGCAGCCCGTGGTGGGGGGACTACGAGCAGTACTTC
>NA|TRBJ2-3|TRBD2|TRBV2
CASRTAGDTQYF
TGTGCCAGCAGGACAGCGGGGGATACGCAGTATTTT
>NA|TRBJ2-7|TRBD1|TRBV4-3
CASSLDRGHYEQYF
TGCGCCAGCAGCCTTGACAGGGGGCACTACGAGCAGTACTTC
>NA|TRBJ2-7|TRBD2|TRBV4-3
CASSPAGATYEQYF
TGCGCCAGCAGCCCAGCGGGAGCCACATACGAGCAGTACTTC
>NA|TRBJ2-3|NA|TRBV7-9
CASSLGGLDTQYF
TGTGCCAGCAGCTTAGGAGGACTAGATACGCAGTATTTT
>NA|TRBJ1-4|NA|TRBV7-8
CASSSVEGHEKLFF
TGTGCCAGCAGCTCCGTGGAGGGACATGAAAAACTGTTTTTT
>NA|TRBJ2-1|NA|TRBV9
CASSVATGMGEQFF
TGTGCCAGCAGCGTAGCTACAGGGATGGGTGAGCAGTTCTTC
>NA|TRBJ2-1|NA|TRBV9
CASSSLQGSSEQFF
TGTGCCAGCAGCTCTCTACAGGGATCAAGTGAGCAGTTCTTC
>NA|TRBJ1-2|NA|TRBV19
CASSNAQGGGYTF
TGTGCCAGTAGTAACGCCCAGGGAGGGGGCTACACCTTC
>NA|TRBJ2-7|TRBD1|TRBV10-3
CAISGSRDRDTYEQYF
TGTGCCATCAGTGGGAGCCGGGACAGGGATACCTACGAGCAGTACTTC
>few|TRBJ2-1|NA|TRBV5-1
CASSLWTDNEQFF
TGCGCCAGCAGCTTGTGGACAGACAATGAGCAGTTCTTC
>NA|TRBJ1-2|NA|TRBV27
CASSLHTDPGYGYTF
TGTGCCAGCAGTTTACATACAGACCCTGGCTATGGCTACACCTTC
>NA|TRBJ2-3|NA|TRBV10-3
CAISDSGTRTTDTQYF
TGTGCCATCAGTGATTCCGGGACAAGGACCACAGATACGCAGTATTTT
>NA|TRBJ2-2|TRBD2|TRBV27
CASSSGVVLAGTGELFF
TGTGCCAGCAGTTCGGGGGTGGTACTAGCGGGGACCGGGGAGCTGTTTTTT
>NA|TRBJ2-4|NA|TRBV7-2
CASSSPNGPVQYF
TGTGCCAGCAGCTCCCCTAACGGGCCGGTTCAGTACTTC
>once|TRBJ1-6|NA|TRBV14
CASSQEAANNSPLHF
TGTGCCAGCAGCCAAGAAGCGGCAAATAATTCACCCCTCCACTTT
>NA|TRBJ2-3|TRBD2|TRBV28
CASSMTGGPDTQYF
TGTGCCAGCAGTATGACGGGGGGGCCAGATACGCAGTATTTT
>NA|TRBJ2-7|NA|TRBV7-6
CASSRGGSYEQYF
TGTGCCAGCAGCCGAGGGGGGAGCTACGAGCAGTACTTC
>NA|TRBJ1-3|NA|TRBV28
CASSTGGNTIYF
TGTGCCAGCAGTACGGGAGGAAACACCATATATTTT
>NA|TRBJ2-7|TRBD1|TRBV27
CASSAGQGSRREQYF
TGTGCCAGCAGTGCCGGACAGGGATCGCGACGCGAGCAGTACTTC
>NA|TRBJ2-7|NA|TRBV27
CASRSQGFYEQYF
TGTGCCAGCAGGAGCCAGGGTTTCTACGAGCAGTACTTC
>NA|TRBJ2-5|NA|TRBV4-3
CASSQVGWTPQETQYF
TGCGCCAGCAGCCAAGTAGGGTGGACACCCCAAGAGACCCAGTACTTC
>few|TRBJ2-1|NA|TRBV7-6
CASSLPAVSYNEQFF
TGTGCCAGCAGCCTACCGGCAGTGTCGTACAATGAGCAGTTCTTC